The clone carrying this TCR beta chain was seen once. Its antigen is still unknown. This sample is part of a study of cytomegalovirus exposure and HLA in healthy donors. This CDR3 is built from 17 residues. Germline assignment: CDR1 MGHRA and CDR2 YSYEKL. Trimming pared 0 bases from V and 2 bases from J, leaving 16 bases between. The study ran its PCR with 60 Vbeta and 13 Jbeta primers. Source study methods: Tens of millions of unique TCR beta chains, 10 million to 14 million shared, were counted in a later analysis. The data were produced by immunoSEQ multiplex PCR, yet TCRdb's version contains in-frame clones alone and is incomplete. Clonal size and the V and J genes are those of that table, whereas D and trimming came from the DNA. The data contain about 140,000 clones, about 80% of them singletons. The study's findings and limits: Donors belonging to an Asian-associated ancestry cluster reportedly showed fewer N-insertions in productive TCRs than the roughly 670-donor mean, according to what a later analysis found.

The chain combines TRBV4-1 with TRBJ2-5, with D uncertain. The receptor's source is a male donor in good health and CMV-seropositive. Material for sequencing was PBMCs. The CDR3 loop is CASSQDGVITRQETQYF. The CDR3 nucleotides are TGCGCCAGCAGCCAAGATGGAGTAATTACAAGACAAGAGACCCAGTACTTC.